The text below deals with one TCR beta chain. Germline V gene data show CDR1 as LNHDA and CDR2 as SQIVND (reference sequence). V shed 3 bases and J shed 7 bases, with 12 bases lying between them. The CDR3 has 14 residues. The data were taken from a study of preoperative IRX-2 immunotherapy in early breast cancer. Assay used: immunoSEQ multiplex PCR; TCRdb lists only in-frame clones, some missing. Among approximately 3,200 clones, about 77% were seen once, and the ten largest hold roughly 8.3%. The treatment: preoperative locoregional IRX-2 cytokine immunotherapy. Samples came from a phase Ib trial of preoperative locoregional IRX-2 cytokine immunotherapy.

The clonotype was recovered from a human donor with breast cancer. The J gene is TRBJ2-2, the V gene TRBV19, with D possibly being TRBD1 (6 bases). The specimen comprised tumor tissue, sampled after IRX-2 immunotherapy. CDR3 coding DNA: TGTGCCAGTAGTATGGTCCGCAGGGGCGGGGAGCTGTTTTTT. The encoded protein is CASSMVRRGGELFF.